This T cell receptor beta chain derives from a study of T cell responses to AZD1222 COVID-19 vaccine. Study-level points and caveats: Repertoires were collected only later (after the peak T cell response had occurred). Donor demographics were predominantly white British with a female majority; clonal diversity may be underestimated. Epitopes outside B.1.351 and B.1.1.7 mutated regions reportedly drew nearly half of spike TCRs.

Turning to this clone: Antigen: not known.

Generated by immunoSEQ multiplex PCR, the TCRdb table keeps only in-frame clones and is missing some. Counted here are 140,000 to 150,000 clones, 85% to 90% occurring once; the ten biggest clones make up more than 1.5%. The source of this sequence is an adult in good health. The material sequenced was peripheral blood, taken on day 0 of AZD1222 vaccination.

The chain's CDR3 is CASSVGNIQYF. The CDR3 nucleotides are TGTGCCAGCAGTGTAGGGAACATTCAGTACTTC. This sequence joins TRBV2 and TRBJ2-4; no firm D call. This CDR3 has 11 residues. Germline CDR1 is SNHLY and CDR2 is FYNNEI. Trimming removed 4 bases at V and 7 bases at J, with 5 bases between.